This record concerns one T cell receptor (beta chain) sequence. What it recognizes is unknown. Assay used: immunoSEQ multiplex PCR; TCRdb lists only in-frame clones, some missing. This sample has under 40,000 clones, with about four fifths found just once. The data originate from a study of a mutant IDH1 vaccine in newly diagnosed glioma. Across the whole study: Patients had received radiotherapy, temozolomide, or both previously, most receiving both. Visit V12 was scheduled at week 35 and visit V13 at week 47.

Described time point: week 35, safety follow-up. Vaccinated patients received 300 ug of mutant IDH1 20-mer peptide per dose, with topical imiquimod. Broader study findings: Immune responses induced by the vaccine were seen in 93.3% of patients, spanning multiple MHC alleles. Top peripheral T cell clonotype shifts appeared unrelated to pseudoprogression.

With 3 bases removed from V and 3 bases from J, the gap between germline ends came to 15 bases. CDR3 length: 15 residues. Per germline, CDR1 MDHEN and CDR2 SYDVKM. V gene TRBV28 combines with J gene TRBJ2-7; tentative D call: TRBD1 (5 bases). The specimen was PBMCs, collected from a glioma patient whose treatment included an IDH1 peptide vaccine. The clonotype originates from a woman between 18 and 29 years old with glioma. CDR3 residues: CASSFSLQADYEQYF. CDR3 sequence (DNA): TGTGCCAGCAGTTTCTCCCTACAGGCGGACTACGAGCAGTACTTC.